Given below is one T cell receptor (beta chain) in context. Authors' processing steps: Counts of nucleated cells, estimated from reference gene primer amplification, were obtained. TCRdb's copy holds only in-frame clones and misses some; the assay was immunoSEQ multiplex PCR. The V and J calls and clone size come from that table; D and trimming were worked out from the DNA. The data show around 200,000 clones, over 75% seen once. These data belong to a study of blood T cell repertoires in COVID-19. The wider study: The study drew acute and convalescent COVID-19 samples from the United States, Italy and Spain.

The sequenced material came from PBMCs or T cells enriched from blood (not recorded which). This sequence originates from a woman in her thirties or forties with acute COVID-19.

This CDR3 is CASSLQGPISGNTIYF. The DNA for the CDR3 is TGTGCCAGCAGCTTGCAGGGTCCCATTTCTGGAAACACCATATATTTT. This chain uses TRBV5-6 with TRBJ1-3; a weak D match, TRBD1 (5 bases). This CDR3 is built from 16 residues. Looked up from germline, CDR1 is SGHDT and CDR2 is YYEEEE. V was pared by 1 base and J by 1 base, with 12 bases between.